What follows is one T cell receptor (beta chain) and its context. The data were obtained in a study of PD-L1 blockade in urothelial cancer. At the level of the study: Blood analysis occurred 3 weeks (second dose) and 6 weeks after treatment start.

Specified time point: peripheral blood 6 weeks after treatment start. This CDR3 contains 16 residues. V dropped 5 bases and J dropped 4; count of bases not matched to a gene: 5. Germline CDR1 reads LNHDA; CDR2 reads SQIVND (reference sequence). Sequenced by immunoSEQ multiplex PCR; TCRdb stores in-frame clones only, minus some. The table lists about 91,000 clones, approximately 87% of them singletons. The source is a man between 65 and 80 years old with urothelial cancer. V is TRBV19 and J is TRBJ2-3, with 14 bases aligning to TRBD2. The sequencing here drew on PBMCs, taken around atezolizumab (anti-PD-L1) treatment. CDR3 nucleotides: TGTGCCAGTAGTGCGGGACTAGCGGGAGAAGCAGATACGCAGTATTTT. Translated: CASSAGLAGEADTQYF.